Listed here are 5 T cell receptor beta chains from one sample, sequenced in a study of T cell repertoires in ileal Crohn's disease. Clones were sequenced by immunoSEQ multiplex PCR, and TCRdb holds only the in-frame ones, with some missing. Here the sample spans around 33,000 clones, 80% being singletons. The sequencing sample was made of ileal tissue. These receptors all come from an adult with Crohn's disease.

This chain connects TRBV6-5 to TRBJ2-5, with D unresolved. The J call is in doubt because the DNA end fits TRBJ2-7 better. This CDR3 is 12 amino acids long. Germline loops: CDR1 MNHEY, CDR2 SVGAGI. This chain's CDR3 is CASTNYQNEQYF. The CDR3 coding sequence is TGTGCCAGCACCAACTACCAAAACGAGCAGTACTTC.

This clone was observed a single time. The chain couples TRBV7-2 to TRBJ2-7; 12 nucleotides agree with TRBD2. The CDR3 covers 15 residues. V shed 2 bases and J 5 bases; nucleotides not matched to a gene: 4. CDR1 and CDR2 from the germline V gene are SGHTA and FQGNSA. DNA of the CDR3: TGTGCCAGCAGCTTAACTAGCGGGGGGCTCGACGAGCAGTACTTC. Translating gives CASSLTSGGLDEQYF.

The V call is TRBV9, the J call TRBJ2-7, with D possibly matching TRBD1 (5 bases). The germline gives CDR1 SGDLS, CDR2 YYNGEE. The CDR3 consists of 14 residues. Trimming removed 4 bases at V and 4 bases at J, with 15 bases between. CDR3 sequence reads: CASSPTVPSYEQYF. In DNA form, the CDR3 reads TGTGCCAGCAGCCCGACAGTCCCTTCGTACGAGCAGTACTTC.

This clone was picked up one time. V usage is TRBV27 and J usage is TRBJ2-3; TRBD1 aligns across 8 bases. This CDR3 spans 13 amino acids. The J segment lost 4 bases and the V segment lost 6 bases, leaving 3 bases of the junction unmatched. CDR1 MNHEY and CDR2 SMNVEV come from the germline V gene (reference sequence). CDR3 sequence (DNA): TGTGCCAGCAGACGACAGGGGTCAGATACGCAGTATTTT. Protein product: CASRRQGSDTQYF.

CDR3 sequence: CASSYRGSNSPLHF. As DNA, the CDR3 is TGTGCCAGCAGTTACAGGGGCAGTAATTCACCCCTCCACTTT. The chain employs TRBV6-5 and TRBJ1-6; D is possibly TRBD1 (5 bases). Between the trimmed V and J ends, which lost 2 bases and 6 bases, there was a span of 8 bases. The CDR3 is 14 amino acids. Germline V gene lookup returns CDR1 MNHEY and CDR2 SVGAGI.